Detailed here is one TCR beta chain. The CDR3 covers 17 residues. In germline, CDR1 is SGHAT, CDR2 FQNNGV. Trimming took 4 bases from V and 3 from J; bases not matched to a gene: 13. This sample was included in a study of blood T cell repertoires in COVID-19. Overall study context: COVID-19 samples collected from the United States, Italy and Spain covered acute and convalescent phases. Sample material is recorded as cDNA or gDNA derived from T cells, B-cell-depleted T cells, or PBMCs.

In the original analysis: Amplification of reference gene primers provided the estimated nucleated cell counts. Libraries were prepared by immunoSEQ multiplex PCR; TCRdb keeps only in-frame clonotypes and omits some of them. V, J and clone size were drawn from that table, and D and trimming were deduced from the DNA. The sample consists of 200,000 to 250,000 clones, around 85% of them appearing once. The sequenced sample was peripheral blood. The chain joins TRBV11-2 to TRBJ1-2; 8 bases map to TRBD1. The TCR sequence derives from a woman in her 30s who had recovered from COVID-19. CDR3 amino acids: CASSSNKLGTGHYGYTF. The CDR3, as DNA: TGTGCCAGCAGCTCGAATAAACTCGGGACAGGTCACTATGGCTACACCTTC.